Each of the 18 T cell receptor beta chains below was sequenced from the same sample in a study of blood T cells in healthy people across ages. It was with a sample-barcoded 5' primer and a J-beta primer mix that a second PCR of roughly 7 to 12 cycles was run. TCRdb reprocessed the 5' RACE reads with MiXCR, giving one entry per CDR3 protein. Counted here are 1.5 million to 2 million distinct CDR3 sequences, 49% occurring once; the ten biggest clones make up about 2.1%. Sequenced input: blood. Every receptor here comes from a woman in her thirties or forties in good health.

The chain combines TRBV11-2 with TRBJ2-7; a weak D match, TRBD1 (6 bases). Germline CDR1 and CDR2: SGHAT and FQNNGV. This CDR3 has 16 amino acids. Trimming shortened V by 3 bases and J by 2 bases, and 17 bases separated the two germline ends. CDR3 region: CASSFTGNPLAYEQYF. In nucleotides, the CDR3 is TGTGCCAGCAGCTTTACAGGGAACCCCCTCGCCTACGAGCAGTACTTC.

A single count supports this clonotype. The V call is TRBV4-2, the J call TRBJ2-7; TRBD2 matches 10 bases. J gave up 7 bases and V 3 bases, and 18 bases lay outside the gene matches. Germline V lookup: CDR1 LGHNA, CDR2 YNFKEQ. This CDR3 contains 18 residues. CDR3 residues: CASSHNGATSGVGSEQYF. The CDR3, as DNA: TGTGCCAGCAGCCATAACGGTGCAACTAGCGGGGTTGGCAGTGAGCAGTACTTC.

V and J are TRBV6-6 and TRBJ2-7, with D possibly matching TRBD2 (6 bases). In germline, CDR1 is MNHNY, CDR2 SVGAGI (reference sequence). The ends were cut back, 2 bases at V and 2 bases at J, with 19 bases in the middle. The CDR3 is 17 residues long. The CDR3: CASSYAPLLSGAYEQYF. The CDR3, as DNA: TGTGCCAGCAGTTACGCCCCCTTGTTATCGGGGGCCTACGAGCAGTACTTC.

The V gene is TRBV9, the J gene TRBJ1-1; 9 nucleotides align to TRBD1. This CDR3 spans 14 amino acids. From germline, CDR1 is SGDLS and CDR2 YYNGEE. Unmatched junction bases numbered 7, after V lost 4 bases and J lost 6 bases. Here the CDR3 reads CASSSGTGRSEAFF. CDR3 DNA sequence: TGTGCCAGCAGCTCCGGGACAGGGAGGTCTGAAGCTTTCTTT.

V is TRBV5-8 and J is TRBJ1-4; TRBD1 matches at 9 bases. V dropped 1 base and J dropped 10; count of bases not matched to a gene: 8. This CDR3 region has 15 residues. Germline-derived CDR1 and CDR2 are SGHTS and YDEGEE. The CDR3: CASSLTGQGLGKLFF. The CDR3 DNA sequence: TGTGCCAGCAGCTTGACGGGACAGGGTTTGGGAAAACTGTTTTTT.

The table lists this clonotype with a few counts. The V gene is TRBV6-5, the J gene TRBJ2-1; D gene unclear. From germline, CDR1 is MNHEY and CDR2 SVGAGI. CDR3 size: 16 residues. The V end lost 5 bases, the J end lost 2 bases, and 16 bases lay between the germline ends. The CDR3 nucleotides are TGTGCCAGCAGTCCCTACCCCAGACGGGCCTACAATGAGCAGTTCTTC. It codes for CASSPYPRRAYNEQFF.

J is TRBJ1-2 and V is TRBV20-1, with D possibly matching TRBD1 (5 bases). V dropped 5 bases and J dropped 4 bases, with 11 bases sitting between them. Looked up from germline, CDR1 is DFQATT and CDR2 is SNEGSKA (reference sequence). The CDR3 runs 12 residues. The CDR3 spells CSAPGSGYGYTF. CDR3 sequence (DNA): TGCAGTGCTCCAGGGTCTGGCTATGGCTACACCTTC.

The chain uses TRBV20-1 and TRBJ2-7, with 7 bases lining up with TRBD1. The J call may be mistaken, given a closer DNA end match to TRBJ2-5. The germline V gene encodes CDR1 DFQATT and CDR2 SNEGSKA (reference sequence). This CDR3 is 14 amino acids long. CDR3 sequence: CSARTGLVVETQYF. DNA of the CDR3: TGCAGCGCCAGGACAGGCCTAGTGGTGGAGACCCAGTACTTC.

The chain recombines TRBV6-2 or TRBV6-3 with TRBJ1-5; possible D gene TRBD1, 6 bases. V shed 5 bases and J shed 8 bases, with 16 bases lying between them. Germline V gene data show CDR1 as MNHEY and CDR2 as SVGEGT. CDR3 length: 14 amino acids. The CDR3 nucleotides are TGTGCCAGCAGTGCCCCGGGGGGCTGGAAGCCCCAGCATTTT. It is translated as CASSAPGGWKPQHF.

This clonotype was seen just once. V is TRBV20-1 and J is TRBJ2-3, with a tentative D call TRBD2 (6 bases). This CDR3 contains 16 residues. V was pared by 5 bases and J by 1 base, with 19 bases between. Germline lookup yields CDR1 DFQATT and CDR2 SNEGSKA (reference sequence). The CDR3 here is CSAHSMRGSGTDTQYF. CDR3 nucleotide sequence: TGCAGTGCTCACAGTATGCGGGGCAGCGGCACAGATACGCAGTATTTT.

The chain recombines TRBV28 with TRBJ2-4; D possibly uses TRBD1 or TRBD2 (5 bases each). Trimming removed 4 bases at V and 13 bases at J, with 29 bases between. This CDR3 is 17 amino acids long. From germline, CDR1 is MDHEN and CDR2 SYDVKM. DNA for the CDR3: TGTGCCAGCAGTTCCGCGTCGTGGGTGCTTAGTCTGGGGGAGCAGTACTTC. This encodes CASSSASWVLSLGEQYF.

This clonotype appeared a few times. The chain couples TRBV4-1 to TRBJ1-2; the D is unclear. The CDR3 spans 17 residues. V lost 4 bases and J 0 bases, leaving 18 bases between the germline ends. Looked up from germline, CDR1 is MGHRA and CDR2 is YSYEKL. The CDR3 is CASSPPAGVFSNYGYTF. CDR3 bases: TGCGCCAGCAGCCCCCCGGCAGGAGTCTTTTCTAACTATGGCTACACCTTC.

The chain has TRBV7-9 and TRBJ2-7, with a weak D call TRBD1 (6 bases). Per germline, CDR1 SEHNR and CDR2 FQNEAQ (reference sequence). This CDR3 is 15 amino acids long. V dropped 5 bases and J dropped 1 base, with 15 bases sitting between them. The CDR3, as DNA: TGTGCCAGCAGCGCCAGGGGCCCAGGGTCCTACGAGCAGTACTTC. Translating it yields CASSARGPGSYEQYF.

V gene TRBV3-1 combines with J gene TRBJ2-7; 9 nucleotides agree with TRBD1. Losses at the gene ends were 5 bases for V and 6 bases for J; bases not matched to a gene: 8. Germline V gene sequence: CDR1 LGHDT, CDR2 YNNKEL (reference sequence). The CDR3 is 14 residues long. The CDR3 DNA is TGTGCCAGCAGCGTAAGGACAGGGGCAGCCGAGCAGTACTTC. This translates into CASSVRTGAAEQYF.

J is TRBJ2-2 and V is TRBV19; 9 nucleotides align to TRBD1. The CDR3 spans 17 residues. Germline loops: CDR1 LNHDA, CDR2 SQIVND (reference sequence). V was clipped by 5 bases and J by 2 bases; unmatched bases: 9. CDR3 sequence (DNA): TGTGCCAGTAGTTTCAGGAGACAGGGGGTAAACACCGGGGAGCTGTTTTTT. Translated, it gives CASSFRRQGVNTGELFF.

The CDR3 sequence: CASSLLASGGGNNEQFF. The DNA for the CDR3 is TGCGCCAGCAGCTTGTTGGCTAGCGGGGGAGGGAACAATGAGCAGTTCTTC. The chain uses TRBV5-1 and TRBJ2-1; 10 nucleotides agree with TRBD2. V lost 1 base, J lost 5 bases, and 9 bases stayed unmatched. CDR1 is SGHRS and CDR2 is YFSETQ in the germline V gene. This CDR3 region has 17 residues.

The chain uses TRBV14 and TRBJ2-3, with a tentative D call TRBD2 (6 bases). Germline values: CDR1 SGHDN, CDR2 FVKESK. V lost 1 base to trimming and J lost 14 bases, with 13 bases between them. This CDR3 contains 12 residues. Written as DNA, the CDR3 is TGTGCCAGCAGCCAAGGTGGGAGGCCCCTGTATTTT. This sequence encodes CASSQGGRPLYF. The full variable domain, in which reference TRBV14 and TRBJ2-3 provide the parts outside the CDR3, is EAGVTQFPSHSVIEKGQTVTLRCDPISGHDNLYWYRRVMGKEIKFLLHFVKESKQDESGMPNNRFLAERTGGTYSTLKVQPAELEDSGVYFCASSQGGRPLYFGPGTRLTVL.

The chain recombines TRBV29-1 with TRBJ2-7, with 10 bases that match TRBD1. The CDR3 spans 13 residues. The trim removed 6 bases at V and 1 base at J, leaving 3 bases unmatched. Germline V gene sequence: CDR1 SQVTM, CDR2 ANQGSEA. The CDR3 region is CSVRDRGSYEQYF. CDR3 DNA: TGCAGCGTCCGGGACAGGGGTTCCTACGAGCAGTACTTC.